Given below is one T cell receptor beta chain in context. Its antigen target is currently unknown. No base quality information exists; no much larger clone differs at one position. Graves' hyperthyroidism was defined as stable when no progression to ophthalmopathy occurred over 18 months of follow-up. Hyperthyroidism patients were aged 18 to 65 years and newly diagnosed, with disease duration of less than 2 months. The study excluded patients with uncontrolled infections, other autoimmune diseases, pregnancy or lactation. Diagnoses relied on clinical symptoms, serum thyroxine and TRAb, thyroid ultrasound and orbital computed tomography. PBMCs were separated from 8 to 10 ml of fresh peripheral blood using Ficoll-Paque density gradient centrifugation. Total RNA was extracted with Trizol reagent, and quality was checked on an Agilent 2100 Bioanalyzer. The TCR beta CDR3 regions were amplified from RNA transcripts. The first round of RT-PCR for the TCR CDR3 was performed with the HTBI primer set and the Qiagen OneStep RT-PCR kit. Libraries were constructed in a second round of multiplex PCR, after which size selection and purification were carried out. Paired-end sequencing of the libraries was performed with 100 bp reads on an Illumina HiSeq2000. For the original study's pipeline: SOAPnuke was used to process the raw data, with reads discarded if the reads contained adapters or uncalled bases, had a mean Phred below 15, or lacked an exact constant-primer or identifier match. COPE v1.2.5 was used to merge the high-quality paired reads, and each unique nucleotide sequence was defined as a clonotype. MiTCR v1.1 was used to align the clonotypes against IMGT TRBV, TRBD and TRBJ reference segments. The analysis was restricted to V-J combinations with a frequency above 0.0001, which together covered 99.2% of the repertoires. A TCS score was defined as the ratio of F50 (clonal expansion) to E x V (chaos), with BLOSUM62-based TCRdist applied between CDR3 peptides within each V-J. Welch's t-statistics and random forest reduced 450 to 600 V-J features to 10 to 15, which were used in a naive Bayes classifier (R e1071). In TCRdb, the public reads were trimmed at Q25 with fastp and aligned with MiXCR, with productive beta chains retained. Rows matching on CDR3 protein sequence are summarized as one entry with the most common DNA and genes. What appears here as the V and J calls and clone size reflects TCRdb's work, not the paper's. The sample table contains around 280,000 distinct CDR3 sequences; only one count was recorded for roughly 13% of them. The leading ten clones occupy less than 8% of the sample.

The germline V gene specifies SGHVS as CDR1 and FNYEAQ as CDR2. The CDR3 numbers 14 residues from cysteine through phenylalanine. The entry retains the CDR3 DNA only, 42 bases that are in frame from base 1. From V the trimming removes 5 bases and from J it removes 6 bases, while the gene matches leave 6 bases of the junction unaccounted for. The data originate from a study of T cells in Graves' hyperthyroidism and ophthalmopathy (dated by TCRdb to about 2019). General notes on the study: Peripheral blood was sampled at the time of initial diagnosis, prior to any treatment. TCR V-J signatures able to tell the groups apart were searched for in a discovery cohort of 100 patients, of whom around 42 had Graves' ophthalmopathy and about 60 had stable Graves' hyperthyroidism. An independent validation cohort of fewer than 20 hyperthyroidism patients and 17 patients who later progressed to ophthalmopathy tested prospective prediction of ophthalmopathy. The roughly 99 discovery patients were divided at random into training and test sets in a 7:3 ratio. Thyroid tissue and blood T-cell repertoires from several Graves' hyperthyroidism patients were also compared in the study. After blood sampling, hyperthyroidism patients were treated with methimazole at a starting dose of 30 mg daily, and ophthalmopathy patients were treated with high-dose intravenous methylprednisolone. TCR Vbeta CDR3 sequencing of 120 to 150 peripheral blood samples (around 45 ophthalmopathy, some 75 hyperthyroidism and some 17 progressor patients) is reported in the paper.

What the study reported, not specific to this receptor: During validation, the model predicted progression to ophthalmopathy a median of roughly six months ahead of onset, with approximately 71% sensitivity and about 72% specificity. Most expanded thyroid clonotypes (frequency above 0.001) were also found in blood, which suggests that blood repertoires may mirror thyroid immune responses. Sample size was not statistically predetermined, and blinding of investigators to group allocation was not performed. In cross-validation, a model built on a 13 V-J signature told ophthalmopathy apart from stable hyperthyroidism with under 90% sensitivity and approximately 81% specificity, and in testing the same model reached 80%/75%.

The source material was blood. The sequence was obtained from a woman between 35 and 50 years old with Graves' hyperthyroidism. This receptor chain uses TRBV7-6 and TRBJ2-2; 7 bases in the junction line up with TRBD2. The CDR3 region: CASSPLASPGELFF. The nucleotides are TGTGCCAGCAGCCCACTAGCGTCCCCCGGGGAGCTGTTTTTT.